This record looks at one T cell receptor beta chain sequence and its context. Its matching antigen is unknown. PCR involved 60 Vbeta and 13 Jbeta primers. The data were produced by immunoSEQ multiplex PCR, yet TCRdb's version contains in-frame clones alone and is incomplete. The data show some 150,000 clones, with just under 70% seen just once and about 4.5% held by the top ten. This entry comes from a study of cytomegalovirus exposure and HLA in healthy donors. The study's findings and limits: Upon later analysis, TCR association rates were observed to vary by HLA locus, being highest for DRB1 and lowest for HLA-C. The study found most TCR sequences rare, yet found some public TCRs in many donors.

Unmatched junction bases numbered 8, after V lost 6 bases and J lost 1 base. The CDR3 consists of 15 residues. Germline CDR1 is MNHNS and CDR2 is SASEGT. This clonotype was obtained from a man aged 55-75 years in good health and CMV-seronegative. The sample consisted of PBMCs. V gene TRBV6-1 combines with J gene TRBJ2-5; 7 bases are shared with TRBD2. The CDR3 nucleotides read TGTGCCAGCAGGAAGGCGGGAGAAGGCCAAGAGACCCAGTACTTC. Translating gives CASRKAGEGQETQYF.